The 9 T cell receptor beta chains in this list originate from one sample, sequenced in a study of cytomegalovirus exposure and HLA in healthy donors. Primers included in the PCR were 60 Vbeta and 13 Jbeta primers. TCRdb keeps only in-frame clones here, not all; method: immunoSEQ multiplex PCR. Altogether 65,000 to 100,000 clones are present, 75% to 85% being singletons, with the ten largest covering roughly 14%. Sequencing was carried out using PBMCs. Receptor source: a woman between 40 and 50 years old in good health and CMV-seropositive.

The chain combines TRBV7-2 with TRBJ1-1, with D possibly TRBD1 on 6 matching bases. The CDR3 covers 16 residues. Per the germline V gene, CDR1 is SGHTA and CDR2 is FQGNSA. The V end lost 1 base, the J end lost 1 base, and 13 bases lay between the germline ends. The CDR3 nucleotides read TGTGCCAGCAGCTTAGGCTGGGGGGGACAGAACACTGAAGCTTTCTTT. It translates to CASSLGWGGQNTEAFF.

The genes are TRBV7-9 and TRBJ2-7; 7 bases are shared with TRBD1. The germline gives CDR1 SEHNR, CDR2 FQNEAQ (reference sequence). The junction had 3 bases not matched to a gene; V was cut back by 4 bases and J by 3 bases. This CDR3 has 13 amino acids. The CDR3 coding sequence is TGTGCCAGCAGCTCGGGACAGATCTACGAGCAGTACTTC. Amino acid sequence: CASSSGQIYEQYF.

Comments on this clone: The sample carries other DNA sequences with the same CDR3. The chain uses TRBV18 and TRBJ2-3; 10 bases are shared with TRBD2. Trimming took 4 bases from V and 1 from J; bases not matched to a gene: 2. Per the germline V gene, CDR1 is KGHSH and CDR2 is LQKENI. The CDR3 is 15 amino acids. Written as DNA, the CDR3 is TGTGCCAGCTCACTTGGACTAGCGGGCACAGATACGCAGTATTTT. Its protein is CASSLGLAGTDTQYF.

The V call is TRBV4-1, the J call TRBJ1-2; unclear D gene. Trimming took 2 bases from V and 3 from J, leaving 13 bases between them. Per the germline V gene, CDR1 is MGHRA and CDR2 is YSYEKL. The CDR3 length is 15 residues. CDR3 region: CASSQILDGYYGYTF. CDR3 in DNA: TGCGCCAGCAGCCAAATCCTAGACGGATACTATGGCTACACCTTC.

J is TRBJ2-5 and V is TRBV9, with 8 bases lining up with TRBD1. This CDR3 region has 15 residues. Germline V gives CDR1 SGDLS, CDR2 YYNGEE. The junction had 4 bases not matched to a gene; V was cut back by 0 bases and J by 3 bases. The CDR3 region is CASSVVTGDKETQYF. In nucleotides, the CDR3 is TGTGCCAGCAGCGTAGTGACAGGGGATAAAGAGACCCAGTACTTC.

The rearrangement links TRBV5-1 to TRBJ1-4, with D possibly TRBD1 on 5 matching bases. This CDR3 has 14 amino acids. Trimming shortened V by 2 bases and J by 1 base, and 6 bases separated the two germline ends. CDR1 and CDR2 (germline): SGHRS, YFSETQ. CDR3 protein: CASSFGGTNEKLFF. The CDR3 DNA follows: TGCGCCAGCAGCTTCGGGGGAACTAATGAAAAACTGTTTTTT.

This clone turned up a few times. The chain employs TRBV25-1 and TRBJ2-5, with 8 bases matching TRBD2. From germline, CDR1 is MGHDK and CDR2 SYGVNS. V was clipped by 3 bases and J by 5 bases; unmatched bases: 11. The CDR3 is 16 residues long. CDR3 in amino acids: CASSETGGADWETQYF. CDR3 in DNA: TGTGCCAGCAGTGAGACCGGGGGGGCGGATTGGGAGACCCAGTACTTC.

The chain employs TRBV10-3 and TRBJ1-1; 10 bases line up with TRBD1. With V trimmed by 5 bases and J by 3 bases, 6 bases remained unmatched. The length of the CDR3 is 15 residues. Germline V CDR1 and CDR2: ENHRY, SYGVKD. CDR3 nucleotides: TGTGCCATCAGTCGACAGGGGGCGCGGGACACTGAAGCTTTCTTT. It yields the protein CAISRQGARDTEAFF.

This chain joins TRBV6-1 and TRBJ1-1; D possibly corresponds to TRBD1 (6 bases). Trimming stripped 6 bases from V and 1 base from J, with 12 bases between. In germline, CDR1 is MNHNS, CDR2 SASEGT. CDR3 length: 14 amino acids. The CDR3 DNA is TGTGCCAGCAGCGAGGGGGGGAAGAACACTGAAGCTTTCTTT. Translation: CASSEGGKNTEAFF.